This T cell receptor beta chain was recorded in a study of T-cell reconstitution after alpha-beta-depleted transplantation in children. The V gene lost 6 bases and the J gene lost 9 bases, with 9 bases spanning the gap. The CDR3 contains 11 residues. Germline V gives CDR1 LNHDA, CDR2 SQIVND (reference sequence). During its preparation, the TCRbeta library received unique molecular identifiers. MiXCR, run by TCRdb on the PCR reads, gives a single entry per CDR3 protein. The table lists 150,000 to 250,000 distinct CDR3 sequences, 13% to 15% of them singletons. This clonotype was recorded a few times. The sequences come from PBMCs from the stem cell graft donor, collected from the stem cell graft. The sequence was collected from a human donor who donated a stem cell graft to a child with acute lymphoblastic leukemia. The V call is TRBV19, the J call TRBJ2-1, with D possibly being TRBD2 (5 bases). The CDR3: CASRWSGEQFF. CDR3 nucleotide sequence: TGTGCCAGTAGATGGAGCGGTGAGCAGTTCTTC.